The entry below describes one T cell receptor beta chain. The sample comes from a study of technical replicates of blood from four donors. Clones were read by immunoSEQ multiplex PCR, and TCRdb kept only the in-frame ones, dropping some. The data show roughly 100,000 clones, just over 95% seen once. CDR1 is SGDLS, CDR2 YYNGEE, per germline. The V and J ends lost 7 bases and 4 bases respectively, with 12 bases between them. The CDR3 covers 13 residues. The gene calls are TRBV9 and TRBJ2-1; a possible D gene is TRBD2 (6 bases). This clonotype was obtained from a human donor in good health. Specimen: T cells isolated from PBMCs. The CDR3, as DNA: TGTGCCAGCGGTGGGGGACTGTACAATGAGCAGTTCTTC. It codes for CASGGGLYNEQFF.